This is a list of T cell receptor beta chains from one sample in a study of T cell responses to AZD1222 COVID-19 vaccine. Assay: immunoSEQ multiplex PCR; the TCRdb copy retains only in-frame clones and omits some. The repertoire holds some 180,000 clones, with over 80% as singletons. Sequenced here: peripheral blood, sampled on day 0 of AZD1222 vaccination. These TCRs come from an adult in good health. The conserved cysteine and the conserved F or W are not part of the CDR3 here. Each record gives: J gene, V gene, CDR3 protein.

j_gene: TRBJ1-5
v_gene: TRBV12-3/TRBV12-4
CDR3aa: ASMRGQGQPQH

j_gene: TRBJ1-5
v_gene: TRBV7-8
CDR3aa: ASSLGDSGFQPQH

j_gene: TRBJ2-7
v_gene: TRBV5-6
CDR3aa: ASSQKIPAARGLEYEQY

j_gene: TRBJ2-7
v_gene: TRBV7-8
CDR3aa: ASSKTQGQWEQY

j_gene: TRBJ1-2
v_gene: TRBV30
CDR3aa: ASGLNYGYT

j_gene: TRBJ1-5
v_gene: TRBV4-3
CDR3aa: ASSPGRGSNQPQH

j_gene: TRBJ1-5
v_gene: TRBV20-1
CDR3aa: SASPGARNQPQH

j_gene: TRBJ2-1
v_gene: TRBV6-5
CDR3aa: ASRPGGPGNEQF

j_gene: TRBJ1-2
v_gene: TRBV24-1
CDR3aa: ATSRDNYGYT

j_gene: TRBJ2-2
v_gene: TRBV14
CDR3aa: ASSQTGELF

j_gene: TRBJ2-3
v_gene: TRBV7-9
CDR3aa: ASSSSLDTQY

j_gene: TRBJ2-4
v_gene: TRBV27
CDR3aa: ASSTYLEAKNIQY

j_gene: TRBJ1-1
v_gene: TRBV12-3/TRBV12-4
CDR3aa: ASREIMNTEAF

j_gene: TRBJ1-1
v_gene: TRBV6-1
CDR3aa: ASSEAWGRGSLEAF

j_gene: TRBJ2-5
v_gene: TRBV30
CDR3aa: AWSVDAGTEETQY

j_gene: TRBJ1-3
v_gene: TRBV2
CDR3aa: ASSPGALAPGTIY

j_gene: TRBJ1-1
v_gene: TRBV20-1
CDR3aa: SASKEGNTEAF

j_gene: TRBJ1-2
v_gene: TRBV7-2
CDR3aa: ASRGGGPIYGYT

j_gene: TRBJ1-2
v_gene: TRBV11-2
CDR3aa: ASSGARSPYGYT

j_gene: TRBJ2-3
v_gene: TRBV5-5
CDR3aa: ASSFTGTITDTQY

j_gene: TRBJ2-1
v_gene: TRBV27
CDR3aa: ASRRVKEF

j_gene: TRBJ2-1
v_gene: TRBV2
CDR3aa: ASSLNGGEQF

j_gene: TRBJ2-7
v_gene: TRBV28
CDR3aa: ASRAGTSSSYEQY

j_gene: TRBJ1-6
v_gene: TRBV9
CDR3aa: ASSISDGYNSPLH

j_gene: TRBJ1-5
v_gene: TRBV5-6
CDR3aa: ASSFKGGGRPQH

j_gene: TRBJ2-5
v_gene: TRBV10-3
CDR3aa: AIRPGAGGQETQY

j_gene: TRBJ2-5
v_gene: TRBV7-6
CDR3aa: ASSRTTSGGVETQY

j_gene: TRBJ2-5
v_gene: TRBV27
CDR3aa: ASRRASGGEETQY

j_gene: TRBJ1-2
v_gene: TRBV19
CDR3aa: ASSIGTALYGYT

j_gene: TRBJ2-1
v_gene: TRBV5-1
CDR3aa: ASSPGSGSSYNEQF

j_gene: TRBJ1-6
v_gene: TRBV10-2
CDR3aa: ASSDYSSYNSPLH

j_gene: TRBJ1-6
v_gene: TRBV6-5
CDR3aa: ASRVMDRENSPLH

j_gene: TRBJ1-3
v_gene: TRBV18
CDR3aa: ASSPGDTIY

j_gene: TRBJ2-5
v_gene: TRBV6-2/TRBV6-3
CDR3aa: ASSYAWGGAAETQY

j_gene: TRBJ1-2
v_gene: TRBV5-1
CDR3aa: ASSWTGDTNYGYT

j_gene: TRBJ1-1
v_gene: TRBV10-3
CDR3aa: AISESGGLAANTEAF

j_gene: TRBJ2-1
v_gene: TRBV4-3
CDR3aa: ASSQALQGNEQF

j_gene: TRBJ1-5
v_gene: TRBV28
CDR3aa: ASSQDRDQPQH

j_gene: TRBJ2-7
v_gene: TRBV2
CDR3aa: ASIPSPDGALEQY

j_gene: TRBJ1-5
v_gene: TRBV19
CDR3aa: ASSSSGQGPNQPQH

j_gene: TRBJ1-1
v_gene: TRBV7-2
CDR3aa: ASSQSGGYTEAF

j_gene: TRBJ2-5
v_gene: TRBV3-1/TRBV3-2
CDR3aa: ASSQGRQGCETQY